The clone carrying this TCR beta chain was seen repeatedly, ten times or more. Its target is not known. The sample is drawn from a study of T-cell memory formation after mild COVID-19. Broader study findings: Certain responding clones were present in pre-infection memory, suggesting participation of cross-reactive memory.

In germline, CDR1 is SGHTA, CDR2 FQGNSA. Trimming removed 5 bases at V and 5 bases at J, with 15 bases between. This CDR3 has 15 amino acids. TCRdb reanalysed the 5' RACE reads using MiXCR and keeps one entry per CDR3 protein. The data show about 290,000 distinct CDR3 sequences, about 15% seen once. The receptor was derived from a man aged 18 to 30 who had mild COVID-19 (a few samples of this study predate the infection). Cell type and time point are not known. This chain joins TRBV7-2 and TRBJ2-2; possible D gene TRBD2, 6 bases. Sequencing was carried out using PBMCs or a T cell subset sorted from them (not recorded which). The CDR3 here is CASSSSYGGTGELFF. CDR3 nucleotides: TGTGCCAGCAGCAGTTCGTATGGGGGGACCGGGGAGCTGTTTTTT.